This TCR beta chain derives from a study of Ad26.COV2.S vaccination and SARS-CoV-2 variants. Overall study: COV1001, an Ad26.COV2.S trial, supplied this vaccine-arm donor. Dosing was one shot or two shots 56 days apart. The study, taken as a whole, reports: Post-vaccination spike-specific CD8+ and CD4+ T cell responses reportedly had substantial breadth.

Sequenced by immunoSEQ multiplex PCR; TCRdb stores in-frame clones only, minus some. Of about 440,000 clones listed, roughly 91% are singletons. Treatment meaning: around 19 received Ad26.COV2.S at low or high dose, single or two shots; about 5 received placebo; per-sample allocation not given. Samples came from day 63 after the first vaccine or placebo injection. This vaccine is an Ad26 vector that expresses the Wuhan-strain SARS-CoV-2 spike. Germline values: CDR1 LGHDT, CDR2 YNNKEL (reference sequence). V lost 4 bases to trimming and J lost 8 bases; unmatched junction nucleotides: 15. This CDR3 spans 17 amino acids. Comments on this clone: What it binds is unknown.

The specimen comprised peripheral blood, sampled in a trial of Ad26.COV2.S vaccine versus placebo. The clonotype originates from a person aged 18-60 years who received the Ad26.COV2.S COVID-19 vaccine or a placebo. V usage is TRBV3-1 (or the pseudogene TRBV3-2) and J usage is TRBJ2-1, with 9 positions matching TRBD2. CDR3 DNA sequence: TGTGCCAGCAGCCCCACACTTAGGCTAGCGGGAATCTATGAGCAGTTCTTC. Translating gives CASSPTLRLAGIYEQFF.